The 24 T cell receptor beta chains below all came from one sample that was sequenced in a study of blood T cell repertoires in COVID-19. This table comes from immunoSEQ multiplex PCR, and its TCRdb copy is limited to in-frame clones, with some not included. Of approximately 300,000 clones in the sample, 90% were seen once. The sample was peripheral blood. These TCRs come from a woman aged 40 to 49 with COVID-19, enrolled during active disease.

This clone has only one observation. The chain is built from TRBV5-6 and TRBJ2-5; TRBD1 aligns across 8 bases. CDR3 size: 15 residues. CDR1 is SGHDT and CDR2 is YYEEEE in the germline V gene. J gave up 1 base and V 2 bases, and 4 bases lay outside the gene matches. The CDR3 coding sequence is TGTGCCAGCAGCTTAAGAGGACAGGGCCAAGAGACCCAGTACTTC. Its translation is CASSLRGQGQETQYF.

This clone occurred once. The DNA for the CDR3 is TGTGCCAGCAGTTCCTCTCCGAGCGTCAGTGAAGCTTTCTTT. This translates into CASSSSPSVSEAFF. This chain links TRBV28 with TRBJ1-1, with unresolved D. Germline V lookup: CDR1 MDHEN, CDR2 SYDVKM. The CDR3 has 14 residues. V lost 4 bases to trimming and J lost 7 bases, with 16 bases between them.

The chain uses TRBV11-2 and TRBJ2-2; 10 nucleotides line up with TRBD2. Losses at the gene ends were 3 bases for V and 1 base for J; bases not matched to a gene: 5. CDR1 SGHAT and CDR2 FQNNGV come from the germline V gene. The CDR3 runs 17 residues. The CDR3 reads CASSFRGLAENTGELFF. CDR3 sequence (DNA): TGTGCCAGCAGCTTTCGTGGACTAGCGGAGAACACCGGGGAGCTGTTTTTT.

This CDR3 is CASRTSGGTETQYF. CDR3 nucleotides: TGTGCCAGCAGGACTAGCGGGGGCACAGAGACCCAGTACTTC. V gene TRBV2 combines with J gene TRBJ2-5; 12 nucleotides align to TRBD2. J was trimmed by 4 bases and V by 6 bases; bases with no gene match: 3. The CDR3 runs to 14 residues. Germline lookup yields CDR1 SNHLY and CDR2 FYNNEI.

Concerning this clone itself: The sample contains more than one DNA sequence encoding this CDR3. J is TRBJ2-7 and V is TRBV18; 7 nucleotides align to TRBD2. The CDR3 runs 14 residues. Germline values: CDR1 KGHSH, CDR2 LQKENI. The V segment lost 0 bases and the J segment 2 bases; nucleotides outside the gene matches: 1. This chain's CDR3 is CASSPPGRAYEQYF. DNA of the CDR3: TGTGCCAGCTCACCACCGGGGAGGGCCTACGAGCAGTACTTC.

The chain recombines TRBV5-1 with TRBJ2-2, with 7 bases that match TRBD2. The CDR3 consists of 15 residues. V shed 5 bases and J 1 base; nucleotides not matched to a gene: 5. Germline-derived CDR1 and CDR2 are SGHRS and YFSETQ. CDR3 region: CASRAGIGNTGELFF. CDR3 bases: TGCGCCAGCAGAGCGGGGATTGGGAACACCGGGGAGCTGTTTTTT.

The V call is TRBV5-8, the J call TRBJ1-3; D not resolved. In germline, CDR1 is SGHTS, CDR2 YDEGEE. V lost 6 bases and J 0 bases, leaving 19 bases between the germline ends. This CDR3 is 17 amino acids long. As DNA, the CDR3 is TGTGCCAGCACCAACCCGGCGGGCGGGAGCTCTGGAAACACCATATATTTT. Translation gives CASTNPAGGSSGNTIYF.

This clone has just a few counts. The V and J genes are TRBV24-1 and TRBJ1-5; 7 nucleotides match TRBD1. The CDR3 has 16 amino acids. V gave up 12 bases and J gave up 0 bases; unmatched junction bases: 13. Germline-derived CDR1 and CDR2 are KGHDR and SFDVKD. CDR3 sequence: CASPGQLPSSNQPQHF. For the CDR3, the DNA is TGTGCCTCCCCGGGACAGCTACCATCTAGCAATCAGCCCCAGCATTTT.

This chain links TRBV18 with TRBJ1-3; the D gene is possibly TRBD1 (6 bases). CDR3 length: 18 residues. The V gene lost 3 bases and the J gene lost 1 base, with 19 bases spanning the gap. CDR1 and CDR2 (germline): KGHSH, LQKENI. CDR3 sequence (DNA): TGTGCCAGCTCACCTACCGCCGGGACACAGACTTCTGGAAACACCATATATTTT. Its protein product is CASSPTAGTQTSGNTIYF.

The chain links TRBV15 to TRBJ1-3; D is unresolved. The length of the CDR3 is 20 residues. The V gene's germline CDR1 is LNHNV and CDR2 YYDKDF (reference sequence). The V end lost 0 bases, the J end lost 0 bases, and 21 bases lay between the germline ends. The CDR3 loop is CATSRDLGYSPANSGNTIYF. The CDR3 bases are TGTGCCACCAGCAGAGATTTGGGCTACAGCCCGGCCAACTCTGGAAACACCATATATTTT.

This chain uses TRBV27 with TRBJ1-2; D not resolved. The CDR3 has 13 amino acids. Deletions cut 4 bases from V and 4 bases from J, with 10 bases between. Per germline, CDR1 MNHEY and CDR2 SMNVEV (reference sequence). CDR3 bases: TGTGCCAGCAGTTCCCGACAAGGCTATGGCTACACCTTC. It is translated as CASSSRQGYGYTF.

The chain employs TRBV24-1 and TRBJ2-7, with a tentative D call TRBD2 (5 bases). The V gene's germline CDR1 is KGHDR and CDR2 SFDVKD. This CDR3 has 13 amino acids. Trimming cost V 7 bases and J 6 bases, with 15 bases left between them. The CDR3 sequence is CATRGPGKGEQYF. The CDR3 DNA follows: TGTGCCACCAGGGGCCCGGGGAAAGGCGAGCAGTACTTC.

The J gene is TRBJ1-2, the V gene TRBV4-3; a possible D gene is TRBD1 (5 bases). The germline V gene encodes CDR1 LGHNA and CDR2 YSLEER. V was shortened by 0 bases and J by 7 bases, with 9 bases between the two germline ends. The CDR3 runs 13 residues. The CDR3 loop is CASSQDRAGGYTF. As DNA, the CDR3 is TGCGCCAGCAGCCAAGACAGGGCAGGTGGCTACACCTTC.

This clone has just one count. V usage is TRBV28 and J usage is TRBJ1-2, with D possibly TRBD1 on 6 matching bases. Trimming shortened V by 4 bases and J by 10 bases, and 13 bases separated the two germline ends. Looked up from germline, CDR1 is MDHEN and CDR2 is SYDVKM. The CDR3 spans 12 residues. The chain's CDR3 is CASSWTATFYTF. The CDR3 DNA reads TGTGCCAGCAGTTGGACAGCAACCTTCTACACCTTC.

The chain combines TRBV2 with TRBJ2-7, with D maybe TRBD2 (5 bases). This CDR3 is 17 amino acids long. V gave up 5 bases and J gave up 0 bases, with 20 bases separating them. Germline CDR1 SNHLY, CDR2 FYNNEI. CDR3 sequence reads: CASSIPRGQRSSYEQYF. Here the CDR3 DNA reads TGTGCCAGCAGTATCCCCCGAGGGCAGAGAAGCTCCTACGAGCAGTACTTC.

V gene TRBV5-4 combines with J gene TRBJ2-1; D is possibly TRBD2 (6 bases). CDR3 length: 14 residues. Germline V lookup: CDR1 SGHNT, CDR2 YYREEE (reference sequence). V shed 0 bases and J shed 6 bases, with 10 bases lying between them. The CDR3 reads CASSLGGVSNEQFF. The CDR3 nucleotides are TGTGCCAGCAGCTTGGGGGGGGTATCCAATGAGCAGTTCTTC.

V and J are TRBV28 and TRBJ2-6; D is uncertain. V gave up 8 bases and J gave up 0 bases, with 14 bases separating them. This CDR3 contains 16 residues. Germline CDR1 is MDHEN and CDR2 is SYDVKM. The CDR3 region has the DNA TGTGCCAGCCGTGGGCCCGGCATCTCTGGGGCCAACGTCCTGACTTTC. This encodes CASRGPGISGANVLTF.

The chain uses TRBV7-9 and TRBJ2-3; D is undetermined. Trimming left V 3 bases short and J 0 bases short, with 7 bases between. The CDR3 is 14 residues long. Germline V CDR1 and CDR2: SEHNR, FQNEAQ (reference sequence). The CDR3 reads CASSFETSTDTQYF. The CDR3 bases are TGTGCCAGCAGCTTCGAGACTAGCACAGATACGCAGTATTTT.

The chain couples TRBV19 to TRBJ1-2; D is unclear. Trimming removed 3 bases at V and 4 bases at J, with 12 bases between. Germline lookup yields CDR1 LNHDA and CDR2 SQIVND (reference sequence). The CDR3 totals 14 residues. The CDR3 protein is CASSMRVLGYGYTF. The CDR3 nucleotides read TGTGCCAGTAGTATGAGGGTGTTGGGCTATGGCTACACCTTC. The whole variable domain, remainder taken from reference TRBV19 and TRBJ1-2, is DGGITQSPKYLFRKEGQNVTLSCEQNLNHDAMYWYRQDPGQGLRLIYYSQIVNDFQKGDIAEGYSVSREKKESFPLTVTSAQKNPTAFYLCASSMRVLGYGYTFGSGTRLTVV.

This chain uses TRBV7-2 with TRBJ2-2; D is undetermined. Trimming removed 5 bases at V and 6 bases at J, with 10 bases between. The CDR3 has 13 residues. Germline V lookup: CDR1 SGHTA, CDR2 FQGNSA. The CDR3 sequence: CASSIERAGELFF. The CDR3 nucleotides are TGTGCCAGCAGCATTGAGCGTGCCGGGGAGCTGTTTTTT.

This chain uses TRBV13 with TRBJ1-1; 7 positions match TRBD1. V shed 6 bases, J shed 5 bases, and the junction held 12 bases outside the gene matches. CDR1 and CDR2 from the germline V gene are PRHDT and FYEKMQ (reference sequence). This CDR3 is 15 amino acids long. The CDR3 spells CASRLRVAGQTEAFF. The DNA for the CDR3 is TGTGCCAGCAGACTCAGGGTCGCGGGACAGACTGAAGCTTTCTTT.

This chain connects TRBV5-1 to TRBJ1-1; D gene ambiguous. This CDR3 comprises 14 residues. CDR1 and CDR2 from the germline V gene are SGHRS and YFSETQ. The V gene lost 3 bases and the J gene lost 5 bases, with 14 bases spanning the gap. CDR3 residues: CASSWEVGKTEAFF. DNA of the CDR3: TGCGCCAGCAGCTGGGAGGTAGGGAAGACTGAAGCTTTCTTT.

This chain connects TRBV28 to TRBJ1-1; D not certain. Germline assignment: CDR1 MDHEN and CDR2 SYDVKM. Trimming took 2 bases from V and 4 from J, leaving 17 bases between them. This CDR3 region has 16 residues. The CDR3 DNA follows: TGTGCCAGCAGTTTAGGGCGGGGAGGGTTTTCCACTGAAGCTTTCTTT. It is translated as CASSLGRGGFSTEAFF.

The V gene is TRBV6-5, the J gene TRBJ1-2; 8 bases are a match to TRBD1. The CDR3 length is 16 residues. V gave up 4 bases and J gave up 2 bases; unmatched junction bases: 9. Looked up from germline, CDR1 is MNHEY and CDR2 is SVGAGI. The CDR3: CASSSETGGRNYGYTF. CDR3 DNA sequence: TGTGCCAGCAGTTCCGAAACAGGGGGTCGGAACTATGGCTACACCTTC.